A single sample is the source of the 27 T cell receptor beta chains below, sequenced in a study of immune heterogeneity within non-small cell lung tumors. With 32 V and 13 J primers, multiplex PCR amplified the TCR beta CDR3. TCRdb called the multiplex PCR reads again in MiXCR, with one record for every CDR3 protein. Of 14,000 to 15,000 distinct CDR3 sequences listed, roughly 30% are singletons. Genomic DNA extracted from bulk tumor tissue served as template. A total of 600 ng was used per sample. Several biopsies were spaced far apart within each primary tumor and obtained as surgery took place. Surgery that was curative in intent was performed on patients with untreated, newly diagnosed non-small cell lung cancer. Sequencing was done on a sample of lung tumor tissue. These receptors originate from a man between 40 and 49 years old with non-small cell lung cancer.

In its sample, this clonotype is medium-sized. The chain has TRBV20-1 and TRBJ1-1; D possibly corresponds to TRBD1 (6 bases). The CDR3 loop spans 13 amino acids. Trimming removed 1 base at V and 10 bases at J, with 16 bases between. From germline, CDR1 is DFQATT and CDR2 SNEGSKA (reference sequence). This CDR3 is CSARVGGSWAAFF. CDR3 nucleotides: TGCAGTGCTAGAGTGGGGGGCTCGTGGGCAGCTTTCTTT.

On this clonotype itself: A much larger clone lies one base from this, so it may be a read error. J is TRBJ1-3 and V is TRBV19; TRBD1 might be the D (5 bases). This CDR3 has 15 amino acids. From germline, CDR1 is LNHDA and CDR2 SQIVND (reference sequence). CDR3 nucleotide sequence: TGTGCCAGTAGTATACGCCAGGGTGCCGGAAACAACATATATTTT. Translation: CASSIRQGAGNNIYF.

By share of the sample, this clonotype is medium-sized. The rearrangement joins TRBV5-1 to TRBJ2-1; D might be TRBD1 (6 bases). V lost 4 bases and J lost 12, with 14 bases in between. Germline V CDR1 and CDR2: SGHRS, YFSETQ. The CDR3 totals 12 residues. CDR3 region: CASSTDRGGQFF. Written as DNA, the CDR3 is TGCGCCAGCAGCACGGACAGAGGGGGGCAGTTCTTC.

This clonotype has only one observation. A much more abundant neighbour one base away suggests this may be a read error. The CDR3 DNA reads as TGTTCCAGCAGCGGATCCTACGAGCAGTACTTC. Protein sequence: CSSSGSYEQYF. The V and J genes are TRBV11-1 and TRBJ2-7; D possibly corresponds to TRBD2 (5 bases). The CDR3 is 11 residues long. Germline-derived CDR1 and CDR2 are SGHAT and FQDESV (reference sequence).

This clonotype was detected many times. The chain couples TRBV4-2 to TRBJ2-7, with TRBD2 identical over 7 bases. Germline V gene lookup returns CDR1 LGHNA and CDR2 YNFKEQ. The CDR3 extends over 16 amino acids. J lost 6 bases, V lost 0 bases, and 11 bases had no gene match. DNA for the CDR3: TGTGCCAGCAGCCAAGAAGGGAGGGAAGGAGTAAGCGAGCAGTACTTC. Translation gives CASSQEGREGVSEQYF.

This clonotype was seen at least ten times. The rearrangement links TRBV18 to TRBJ2-5; 9 nucleotides line up with TRBD2. The germline V gene has CDR1 KGHSH and CDR2 LQKENI. The ends lost 4 bases at V and 2 bases at J; junction bases unmatched: 5. The CDR3 has 15 amino acids. The CDR3 nucleotides read TGTGCCAGCTCACAAAGGACTAGCGAACAAGAGACCCAGTACTTC. Its protein product is CASSQRTSEQETQYF.

This clonotype was seen a handful of times. The chain has TRBV10-3 and TRBJ2-3; perhaps TRBD1 as D (5 bases). CDR3 length: 14 amino acids. V was trimmed by 4 bases and J by 5 bases, leaving 13 bases between them. Per germline, CDR1 ENHRY and CDR2 SYGVKD. CDR3 nucleotide sequence: TGTGCCATCAGTGCCAACCCCCAGGGAGATACGCAGTATTTT. It is translated as CAISANPQGDTQYF.

Note on this clonotype: Just one base apart from a much larger clone, this may be a read error. The chain joins TRBV18 to TRBJ1-5; maybe TRBD1 (5 bases). This CDR3 comprises 14 residues. In germline, CDR1 is KGHSH, CDR2 LQKENI. CDR3 DNA: TGTGCCAGCTCACGAGGGGCTAACAATCAGCACCAGCATTTT. As protein: CASSRGANNQHQHF.

A remark on this clonotype: A much larger clonotype is one base distant, so this may be a read error. V is TRBV20-1 and J is TRBJ2-7, with D unresolved. The CDR3 runs to 12 residues. Germline V lookup: CDR1 DFQATT, CDR2 SNEGSKA (reference sequence). The CDR3 region is CSARKSSYEHYF. DNA for the CDR3: TGCAGTGCTAGGAAGAGCTCCTACGAGCATTACTTC.

Judged by abundance, this clonotype is medium-sized. The chain links TRBV27 to TRBJ1-2; D gene ambiguous. Trimming left V 6 bases short and J 4 bases short, with 15 bases between. In germline, CDR1 is MNHEY, CDR2 SMNVEV (reference sequence). The CDR3 sequence is 14 residues long. The CDR3 here is CASRRREESYGYTF. CDR3 nucleotides: TGTGCCAGCAGGAGGAGAGAGGAGTCCTATGGCTACACCTTC.

As for this clonotype: A much larger clone lies one base from this, so it may be a read error. The CDR3 DNA reads as TGCGCCAGCAGCTTGGAGGGGGCCAAGTACTTC. Amino acids: CASSLEGAKYF. The chain employs TRBV5-1 and TRBJ2-5; TRBD1 aligns across 7 bases. V lost 0 bases and J lost 12; bases outside the gene matches: 2. This CDR3 is 11 amino acids long. The germline gives CDR1 SGHRS, CDR2 YFSETQ.

This clonotype is labeled medium-sized. The V gene is TRBV30, the J gene TRBJ1-6; unclear D gene. This CDR3 contains 13 residues. The ends were cut back, 1 base at V and 6 bases at J, with 7 bases in the middle. Germline assignment: CDR1 GTSNPN and CDR2 SVGIG (reference sequence). The DNA for the CDR3 is TGTGCCTGGAGTGGAGCCGGTAATTCACCCCTCCACTTT. This codes for CAWSGAGNSPLHF.

This chain joins TRBV5-1 and TRBJ2-5; D is undetermined. Trimming shortened V by 1 base and J by 2 bases, and 3 bases separated the two germline ends. There are 12 residues in the CDR3. Germline CDR1 SGHRS, CDR2 YFSETQ. The CDR3 here is CASSLIQETQYF. In nucleotides, the CDR3 is TGCGCCAGCAGCTTGATTCAAGAGACCCAGTACTTC.

This clonotype was seen ten or more times. The rearrangement joins TRBV20-1 to TRBJ2-1, with 9 bases that match TRBD2. V lost 5 bases, J lost 5 bases, and 10 bases stayed unmatched. Germline loops: CDR1 DFQATT, CDR2 SNEGSKA (reference sequence). This CDR3 is 15 amino acids long. The CDR3 nucleotides read TGCAGTGCTGAAAATAGCGGGAGCCCCCACAATGAGCAGTTCTTC. This translates into CSAENSGSPHNEQFF.

This clonotype is medium-sized within its sample. The CDR3 loop reads CASSLSGSSYEQYF. DNA of the CDR3: TGCGCCAGCAGCTTGTCAGGGAGCTCCTACGAGCAGTACTTC. J is TRBJ2-7 and V is TRBV5-1; the D gene could be TRBD1 or TRBD2 (5 bases each). The CDR3 runs 14 residues. Germline V gene lookup returns CDR1 SGHRS and CDR2 YFSETQ. Trimming stripped 1 base from V and 0 bases from J, with 8 bases between.

This clonotype was seen a handful of times. V and J are TRBV27 and TRBJ2-3; D not certain. Germline V CDR1 and CDR2: MNHEY, SMNVEV (reference sequence). V was pared by 0 bases and J by 4 bases, with 8 bases between. The CDR3 is 14 amino acids. This CDR3 reads CASSLSASADTQYF. The CDR3 DNA follows: TGTGCCAGCAGTTTATCGGCTTCGGCAGATACGCAGTATTTT.

The chain recombines TRBV5-6 with TRBJ2-7; D gene unclear. The CDR3 runs to 12 residues. Looked up from germline, CDR1 is SGHDT and CDR2 is YYEEEE. V shed 1 base and J shed 1 base, with 3 bases lying between them. CDR3 residues: CASSLRSYEQYF. The DNA for the CDR3 is TGTGCCAGCAGCTTGAGATCCTACGAGCAGTACTTC.

This chain connects TRBV2 to TRBJ1-1, with D tentatively TRBD1 (6 bases). Germline loops: CDR1 SNHLY, CDR2 FYNNEI. V was shortened by 10 bases and J by 4 bases, with 16 bases between the two germline ends. The CDR3 has 13 residues. Here the CDR3 DNA reads TGTGCCACTCCCGAGGGGGAGGGCACTGAAGCTTTCTTT. Translated: CATPEGEGTEAFF.

CDR3 amino acids: CASTALGGTQFF. As DNA, the CDR3 is TGTGCCAGCACCGCACTCGGGGGGACGCAGTTCTTC. This chain links TRBV6-1 with TRBJ2-1; TRBD2 matches at 7 bases. CDR1 is MNHNS, CDR2 SASEGT, per germline. V dropped 7 bases and J dropped 12; count of bases not matched to a gene: 9. The CDR3 is made up of 12 amino acids.

Concerning this clonotype itself: A much larger clonotype is one base distant, so this may be a read error. This chain connects TRBV12-3 or TRBV12-4 to TRBJ1-3, with TRBD1 as a possible D gene (6 bases). This CDR3 region has 15 residues. Trimming removed 2 bases at V and 6 bases at J, with 14 bases between. CDR3 protein: CASSLRGVAVNTIYF. Here the CDR3 DNA reads TGTGCCAGCAGTTTAAGGGGGGTGGCTGTAAACACCATATATTTT.

By share, this clonotype ranks as medium-sized (0.01 to 0.1%). This sequence joins TRBV6-1 and TRBJ2-1; D unresolved. The ends were cut back, 4 bases at V and 10 bases at J, with 8 bases in the middle. This CDR3 comprises 11 residues. CDR1 is MNHNS, CDR2 SASEGT, per germline. The DNA for the CDR3 is TGTGCCAGCAGTGGCCCTAGAGAGCAGTTCTTC. It encodes CASSGPREQFF.

The J gene is TRBJ1-6, the V gene TRBV20-1, with a weak D call TRBD1 (6 bases). Germline values: CDR1 DFQATT, CDR2 SNEGSKA (reference sequence). This CDR3 is 16 amino acids long. The V end lost 1 base, the J end lost 7 bases, and 17 bases lay between the germline ends. CDR3 nucleotides: TGCAGTGCTAGAGTAAGGAGAGGACAGTTAAATTCACCCCTCCACTTT. Its translation is CSARVRRGQLNSPLHF.

This chain links TRBV9 with TRBJ2-1, with TRBD2 as a possible D gene (7 bases). V was pared by 3 bases and J by 0 bases, with 10 bases between. Germline assignment: CDR1 SGDLS and CDR2 YYNGEE. The CDR3 sequence is 15 residues long. CDR3 residues: CASSGRGPSYNEQFF. Here the CDR3 DNA reads TGTGCCAGCAGCGGGCGGGGGCCCTCCTACAATGAGCAGTTCTTC.

This clonotype was picked up many times. This chain connects TRBV6-1 to TRBJ2-3, with unresolved D. The CDR3 has 12 amino acids. V dropped 1 base and J dropped 7 bases, with 6 bases sitting between them. The germline V gene encodes CDR1 MNHNS and CDR2 SASEGT. This CDR3 reads CASSEVVNTQYF. The CDR3 nucleotides read TGTGCCAGCAGTGAAGTGGTCAATACGCAGTATTTT.

Many counts were recorded for this clonotype. The gene calls are TRBV27 and TRBJ1-5; a possible D gene is TRBD1 (5 bases). Germline-derived CDR1 and CDR2 are MNHEY and SMNVEV (reference sequence). This CDR3 contains 13 residues. V lost 4 bases and J lost 6, with 10 bases in between. The CDR3 DNA is TGTGCCAGCAGTTCCGCGGGGGTTCAGCCCCAGCATTTT. It specifies CASSSAGVQPQHF.

This clonotype was seen ten or more times. This chain uses TRBV4-2 with TRBJ1-2, with 7 bases aligning to TRBD1. Trimming cost V 0 bases and J 8 bases; bases outside gene matches: 6. Germline V CDR1 and CDR2: LGHNA, YNFKEQ. The CDR3 is 14 amino acids. CDR3 in amino acids: CASSQEGQRLGYTF. The CDR3 DNA reads TGTGCCAGCAGCCAAGAGGGACAGCGCCTAGGCTACACCTTC.

This clonotype was detected a few times. V is TRBV5-6 and J is TRBJ1-1, with D perhaps matching TRBD1 (5 bases). The CDR3 is 15 amino acids. In germline, CDR1 is SGHDT, CDR2 YYEEEE. Trimming removed 0 bases at V and 5 bases at J, with 14 bases between. The CDR3 reads CASSLAAGAVTEAFF. The CDR3 DNA reads TGTGCCAGCAGCTTGGCCGCTGGGGCTGTAACTGAAGCTTTCTTT.